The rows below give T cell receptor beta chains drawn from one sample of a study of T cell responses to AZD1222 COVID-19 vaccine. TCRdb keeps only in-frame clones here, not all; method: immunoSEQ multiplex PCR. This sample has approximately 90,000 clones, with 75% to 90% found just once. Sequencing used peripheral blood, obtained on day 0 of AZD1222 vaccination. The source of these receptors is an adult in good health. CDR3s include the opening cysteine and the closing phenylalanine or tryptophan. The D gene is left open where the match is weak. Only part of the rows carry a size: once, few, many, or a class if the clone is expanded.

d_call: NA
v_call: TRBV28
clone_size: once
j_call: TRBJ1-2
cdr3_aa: CASSLWAEAGYTF
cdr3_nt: TGTGCCAGCAGTTTATGGGCAGAGGCTGGCTACACCTTC

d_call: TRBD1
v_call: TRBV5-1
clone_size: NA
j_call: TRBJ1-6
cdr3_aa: CASSLDRAPGSPLHF
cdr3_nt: TGCGCCAGCAGCCTGGACAGGGCGCCTGGGTCACCCCTCCACTTT

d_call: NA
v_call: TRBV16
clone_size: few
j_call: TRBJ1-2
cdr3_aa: CASSQSWAGQNYGYTF
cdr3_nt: TGTGCCAGCAGCCAATCCTGGGCAGGGCAAAACTATGGCTACACCTTC

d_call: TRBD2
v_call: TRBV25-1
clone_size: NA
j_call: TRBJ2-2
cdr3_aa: CASKGTSSRELFF
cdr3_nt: TGTGCCAGCAAGGGGACTAGCTCCCGGGAGCTGTTTTTT

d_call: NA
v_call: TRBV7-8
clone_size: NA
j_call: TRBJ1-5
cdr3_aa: CASSLAPQGRHQPQHF
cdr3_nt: TGTGCCAGCAGCTTAGCCCCACAGGGAAGACATCAGCCCCAGCATTTT

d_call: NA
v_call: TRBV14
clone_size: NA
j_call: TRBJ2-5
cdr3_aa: CASSPSGWTQYF
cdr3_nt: TGTGCCAGCAGCCCATCCGGTTGGACCCAGTACTTC

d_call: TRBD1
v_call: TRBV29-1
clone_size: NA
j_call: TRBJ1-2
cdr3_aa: CSVERTGDGYTF
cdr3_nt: TGCAGCGTTGAACGGACAGGGGATGGCTACACCTTC

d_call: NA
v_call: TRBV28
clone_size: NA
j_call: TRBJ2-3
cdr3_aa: CASPPNAQSTDTQYF
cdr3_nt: TGTGCCAGTCCCCCTAACGCCCAGAGCACAGATACGCAGTATTTT

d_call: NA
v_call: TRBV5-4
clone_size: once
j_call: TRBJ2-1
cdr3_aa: CASSSGTHANEQFF
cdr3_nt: TGTGCCAGCAGCTCGGGGACCCACGCTAATGAGCAGTTCTTC

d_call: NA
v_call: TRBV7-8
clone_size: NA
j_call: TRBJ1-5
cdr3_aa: CASAPGSNQPQHF
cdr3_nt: TGTGCCAGCGCCCCTGGAAGCAATCAGCCCCAGCATTTT

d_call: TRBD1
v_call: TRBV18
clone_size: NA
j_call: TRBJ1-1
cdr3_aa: CASSPQTGGGTEAFF
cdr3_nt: TGTGCCAGCTCACCCCAGACAGGGGGCGGTACTGAAGCTTTCTTT

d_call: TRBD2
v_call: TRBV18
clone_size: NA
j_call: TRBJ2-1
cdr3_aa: CASSPPGGAGAVNNEQFF
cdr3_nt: TGTGCCAGCTCACCACCGGGCGGAGCGGGAGCAGTGAACAATGAGCAGTTCTTC

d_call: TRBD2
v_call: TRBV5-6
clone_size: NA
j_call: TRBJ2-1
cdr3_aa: CASSLVRTSREKTNEQFF
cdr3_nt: TGTGCCAGCAGCTTGGTAAGGACTAGTCGGGAGAAGACGAATGAGCAGTTCTTC

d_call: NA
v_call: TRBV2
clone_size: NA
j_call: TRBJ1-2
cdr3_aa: CASSPGWSNYGYTF
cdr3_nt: TGTGCCAGCAGCCCAGGGTGGTCTAACTATGGCTACACCTTC

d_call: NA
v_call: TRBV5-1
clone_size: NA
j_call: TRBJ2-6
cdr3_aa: CASGDPGANVLTF
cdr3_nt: TGCGCCAGCGGGGACCCTGGGGCCAACGTCCTGACTTTC

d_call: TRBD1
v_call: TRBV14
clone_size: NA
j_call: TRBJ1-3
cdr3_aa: CASSFGQARSGNTIYF
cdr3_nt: TGTGCCAGCAGCTTTGGACAGGCGCGCTCTGGAAACACCATATATTTT

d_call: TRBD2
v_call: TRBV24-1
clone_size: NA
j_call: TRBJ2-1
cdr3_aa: CATSDSTSGRAYEQFF
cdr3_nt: TGTGCCACCAGTGATTCGACTAGCGGGAGGGCGTATGAGCAGTTCTTC

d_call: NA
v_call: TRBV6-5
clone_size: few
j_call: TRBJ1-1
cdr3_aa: CASSPMAFDNTEAFF
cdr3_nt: TGTGCCAGCAGCCCCATGGCCTTCGATAACACTGAAGCTTTCTTT

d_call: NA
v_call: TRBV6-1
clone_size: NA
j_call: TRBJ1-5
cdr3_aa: CASSEDYRGNQPQHF
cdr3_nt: TGTGCCAGCAGTGAAGACTACAGGGGCAATCAGCCCCAGCATTTT

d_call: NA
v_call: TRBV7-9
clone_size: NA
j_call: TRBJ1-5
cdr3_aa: CASSFSGDNQPQHF
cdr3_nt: TGTGCCAGCAGCTTTTCAGGGGACAATCAGCCCCAGCATTTT

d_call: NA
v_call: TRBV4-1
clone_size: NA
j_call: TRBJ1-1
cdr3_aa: CASSPGHQNTEAFF
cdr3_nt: TGCGCCAGCAGTCCGGGACATCAGAACACTGAAGCTTTCTTT

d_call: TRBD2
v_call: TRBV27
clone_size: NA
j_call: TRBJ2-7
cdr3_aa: CASSFGRSGSNYEQYF
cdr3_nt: TGTGCCAGCAGTTTCGGGCGAAGCGGGAGTAACTACGAGCAGTACTTC

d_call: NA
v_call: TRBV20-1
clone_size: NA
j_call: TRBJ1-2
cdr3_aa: CSPGSSYGYTF
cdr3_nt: TGCAGTCCCGGCTCGTCTTATGGCTACACCTTC

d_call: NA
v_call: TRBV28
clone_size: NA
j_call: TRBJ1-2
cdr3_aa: CASSPTANYGYTF
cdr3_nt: TGTGCCAGCAGCCCCACGGCTAACTATGGCTACACCTTC

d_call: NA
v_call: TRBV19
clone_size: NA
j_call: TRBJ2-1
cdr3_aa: CASRWRARGSYNEQFF
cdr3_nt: TGTGCCAGTAGATGGCGAGCCCGTGGGTCGTACAATGAGCAGTTCTTC

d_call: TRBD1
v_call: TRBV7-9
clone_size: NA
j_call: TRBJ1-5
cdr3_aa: CASSQTGGMVNQPQHF
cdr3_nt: TGTGCCAGCAGCCAGACAGGGGGCATGGTCAATCAGCCCCAGCATTTT

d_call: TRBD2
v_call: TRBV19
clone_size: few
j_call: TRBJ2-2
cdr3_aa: CASRTSEITGELFF
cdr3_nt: TGTGCCTCCCGGACTAGCGAGATCACCGGGGAGCTGTTTTTT

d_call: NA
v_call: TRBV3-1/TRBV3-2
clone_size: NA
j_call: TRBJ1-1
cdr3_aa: CASSHRSTEAFF
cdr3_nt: TGTGCCAGCAGCCACAGATCCACTGAAGCTTTCTTT

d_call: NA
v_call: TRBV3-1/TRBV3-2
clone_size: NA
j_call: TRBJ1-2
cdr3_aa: CASSQDKGGYTF
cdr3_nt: TGTGCCAGCAGCCAAGATAAAGGTGGCTACACCTTC

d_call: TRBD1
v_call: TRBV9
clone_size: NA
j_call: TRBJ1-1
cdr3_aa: CASSVVISPGGRDTEAFF
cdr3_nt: TGTGCCAGCAGCGTAGTAATCTCCCCAGGGGGAAGGGATACTGAAGCTTTCTTT

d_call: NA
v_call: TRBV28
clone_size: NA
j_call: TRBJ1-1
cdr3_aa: CASTLIGSTEAFF
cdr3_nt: TGTGCCAGCACACTAATTGGGAGCACTGAAGCTTTCTTT

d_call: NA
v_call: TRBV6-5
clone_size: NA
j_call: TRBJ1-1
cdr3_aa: CAGGERGTEAFF
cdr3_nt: TGTGCCGGGGGGGAGAGGGGAACTGAAGCTTTCTTT

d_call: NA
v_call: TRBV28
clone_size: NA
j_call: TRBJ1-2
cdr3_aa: CASSEERVGGYTF
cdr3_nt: TGTGCCAGCAGTGAGGAGAGAGTAGGTGGCTACACCTTC

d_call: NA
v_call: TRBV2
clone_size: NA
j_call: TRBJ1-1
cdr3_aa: CASSVEVGRAFF
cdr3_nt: TGTGCCAGCAGTGTTGAGGTGGGGAGAGCTTTCTTT

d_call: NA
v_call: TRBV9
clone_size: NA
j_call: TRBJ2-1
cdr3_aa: CASSVWDNEQFF
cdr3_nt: TGTGCCAGCAGTGTATGGGACAATGAGCAGTTCTTC

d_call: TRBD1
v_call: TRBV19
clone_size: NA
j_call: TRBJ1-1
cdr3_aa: CASSIARGYTEAFF
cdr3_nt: TGTGCCAGTAGTATCGCCAGGGGGTACACTGAAGCTTTCTTT

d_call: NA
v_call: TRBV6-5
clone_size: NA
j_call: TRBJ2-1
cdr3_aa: CASTTAGAAYNEQFF
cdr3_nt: TGTGCCAGCACCACCGCAGGGGCCGCCTACAATGAGCAGTTCTTC

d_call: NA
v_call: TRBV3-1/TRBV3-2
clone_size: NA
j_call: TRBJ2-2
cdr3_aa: CASSHLKIGDTGELFF
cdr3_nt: TGTGCCAGCAGCCACCTTAAAATAGGAGACACCGGGGAGCTGTTTTTT

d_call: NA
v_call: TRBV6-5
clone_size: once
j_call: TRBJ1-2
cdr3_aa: CASRSWSNYGYTF
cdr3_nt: TGTGCCAGCAGGTCGTGGTCTAACTATGGCTACACCTTC

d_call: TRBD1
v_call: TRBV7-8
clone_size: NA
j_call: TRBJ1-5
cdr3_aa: CASILGSRGRGIGNQPQHF
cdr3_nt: TGTGCCAGCATCCTTGGTAGCAGGGGGCGCGGGATCGGCAATCAGCCCCAGCATTTT

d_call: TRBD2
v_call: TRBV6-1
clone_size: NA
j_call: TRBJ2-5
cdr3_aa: CASSELAATQETQYF
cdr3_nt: TGTGCCAGCAGTGAACTAGCGGCGACCCAAGAGACCCAGTACTTC

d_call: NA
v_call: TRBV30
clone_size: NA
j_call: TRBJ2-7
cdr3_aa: CAWSAPGPGGEQYF
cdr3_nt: TGTGCCTGGAGTGCCCCCGGACCGGGCGGGGAGCAGTACTTC